The 30 T cell receptor beta chains below come from one sample, sequenced in a study of control samples from healthy donors and cancer patients. TCRdb keeps only in-frame clones here, not all; method: immunoSEQ multiplex PCR. The sample lists fewer than 200,000 clones, around 91% occurring once. The sequenced sample consisted of blood. Receptor source: a woman aged 45-60 years in good health.

This chain joins TRBV6-5 and TRBJ2-1; TRBD2 agrees at 8 bases. V lost 6 bases and J lost 11; bases outside the gene matches: 15. This CDR3 comprises 15 residues. Germline CDR1 is MNHEY and CDR2 is SVGAGI. This CDR3 reads CASRFPGVAGTQQFF. The DNA for the CDR3 is TGTGCCAGCAGATTCCCCGGGGTAGCGGGGACCCAGCAGTTCTTC.

The V and J genes are TRBV2 and TRBJ1-2; D not certain. Germline values: CDR1 SNHLY, CDR2 FYNNEI. V dropped 7 bases and J dropped 4 bases, with 13 bases sitting between them. The CDR3 is made up of 13 amino acids. The CDR3 reads CASKVLGFYGYTF. In nucleotides, the CDR3 is TGTGCCAGCAAAGTTCTGGGCTTCTATGGCTACACCTTC.

This chain links TRBV5-5 with TRBJ1-4; no reliable D call. Trimming shortened V by 1 base and J by 2 bases, and 12 bases separated the two germline ends. Germline lookup yields CDR1 SGHKS and CDR2 YYEKEE (reference sequence). The CDR3 extends over 16 amino acids. The CDR3 nucleotides are TGTGCCAGCAGCTTGATTCCGGGAGGGACTAATGAAAAACTGTTTTTT. Protein sequence: CASSLIPGGTNEKLFF.

The rearrangement uses TRBV4-3 and TRBJ2-7, with 7 bases that match TRBD2. The CDR3 runs 14 residues. V trimming: 4 bases; J trimming: 2 bases; junction bases outside the gene matches: 5. CDR1 is LGHNA, CDR2 YSLEER, per germline. The CDR3, as DNA: TGCGCCAGCAGCCTCGGGGGAGGGACCTACGAGCAGTACTTC. Residues: CASSLGGGTYEQYF.

The chain joins TRBV2 to TRBJ2-2, with 7 bases that match TRBD2. The CDR3 runs to 13 residues. V lost 7 bases, J lost 5 bases, and 4 bases stayed unmatched. The germline CDR1 and CDR2 sequences are SNHLY and FYNNEI. The DNA of the CDR3 is TGTGCCAGCATTGGGACTAATACCGGGGAGCTGTTTTTT. It encodes CASIGTNTGELFF.

The rearrangement links TRBV9 to TRBJ1-1, with a possible D match to TRBD1 (5 bases). Germline V gene lookup returns CDR1 SGDLS and CDR2 YYNGEE. The CDR3 is 15 residues long. Trimming took off 0 bases at V and 6 bases at J, with 15 bases between the two ends. CDR3 amino acids: CASSVEGGGAAEAFF. The CDR3 DNA reads as TGTGCCAGCAGCGTAGAAGGAGGAGGGGCAGCTGAAGCTTTCTTT.

The J gene is TRBJ1-1, the V gene TRBV3-1 (or the pseudogene TRBV3-2); TRBD1 might be the D (5 bases). V was cut by 2 bases and J by 0 bases, with 7 bases left in between. Per germline, CDR1 LGHDT and CDR2 YNNKEL (reference sequence). The CDR3 is made up of 14 amino acids. The CDR3, as DNA: TGTGCCAGCAGCCAACAGGGCATGAACACTGAAGCTTTCTTT. Amino acid sequence: CASSQQGMNTEAFF.

In this sample, this clone turned up a few times. This chain connects TRBV19 to TRBJ1-2, with unresolved D. V lost 3 bases and J lost 1, with 6 bases in between. Germline V CDR1 and CDR2: LNHDA, SQIVND (reference sequence). The CDR3 is 13 residues long. CDR3 in amino acids: CASSIGVNYGYTF. The CDR3 DNA is TGTGCCAGTAGTATCGGAGTTAACTATGGCTACACCTTC.

V and J are TRBV30 and TRBJ1-2; 9 bases are shared with TRBD1. V shed 4 bases, J shed 3 bases, and the junction held 6 bases outside the gene matches. From germline, CDR1 is GTSNPN and CDR2 SVGIG (reference sequence). The CDR3 is 14 amino acids. The CDR3 region is CAWKHGTGHYGYTF. CDR3 bases: TGTGCCTGGAAGCATGGGACAGGGCACTATGGCTACACCTTC.

The gene calls are TRBV5-1 and TRBJ1-2; D is uncertain. V was shortened by 2 bases and J by 2 bases, with 10 bases between the two germline ends. There are 14 residues in the CDR3. The germline V gene encodes CDR1 SGHRS and CDR2 YFSETQ. The CDR3 DNA follows: TGCGCCAGCAGCTTCGGGCAGTCCAACTATGGCTACACCTTC. It encodes CASSFGQSNYGYTF.

CDR3: CASSEYRDADTQYF. DNA for the CDR3: TGTGCCAGCAGTGAATACAGGGACGCGGATACGCAGTATTTT. The chain carries TRBV25-1 and TRBJ2-3; D is possibly TRBD1 or TRBD2 (5 bases each). The germline gives CDR1 MGHDK, CDR2 SYGVNS. The germline V and J ends were trimmed by 0 bases and 6 bases, with 10 bases remaining between them. CDR3 size: 14 residues. Supplemented by reference TRBV25-1 and TRBJ2-3, the full variable domain reads EADIYQTPRYLVIGTGKKITLECSQTMGHDKMYWYQQDPGMELHLIHYSYGVNSTEKGDLSSESTVSRIRTEHFPLTLESARPSHTSQYLCASSEYRDADTQYFGPGTRLTVL.

The V gene is TRBV27, the J gene TRBJ2-1; unclear D gene. CDR3 length equals 12 residues. In germline, CDR1 is MNHEY, CDR2 SMNVEV (reference sequence). Trimming stripped 10 bases from V and 2 bases from J, with 9 bases between. CDR3 coding DNA: TGTGCCACCAAAATGGCCTACAATGAGCAGTTCTTC. Residues: CATKMAYNEQFF.

The chain is built from TRBV30 and TRBJ1-4; tentative D call: TRBD1 (6 bases). Per the germline V gene, CDR1 is GTSNPN and CDR2 is SVGIG (reference sequence). With 3 bases removed from V and 10 bases from J, the gap between germline ends came to 18 bases. There are 14 residues in the CDR3. CDR3 amino acids: CAWRTGTREGKLFF. The CDR3 DNA reads TGTGCCTGGAGGACCGGGACAAGGGAAGGAAAACTGTTTTTT.

V is TRBV28 and J is TRBJ1-6; the D gene is possibly TRBD1 (6 bases). Trimming removed 5 bases at V and 8 bases at J, with 16 bases between. Germline CDR1 reads MDHEN; CDR2 reads SYDVKM. The CDR3 length is 15 residues. CDR3 sequence reads: CASSPTGFGDSPLHF. DNA for the CDR3: TGTGCCAGCAGTCCGACAGGTTTTGGGGATTCACCCCTCCACTTT.

The chain has TRBV4-3 and TRBJ2-7; a weak D match, TRBD1 (6 bases). V lost 0 bases and J 3 bases, leaving 12 bases between the germline ends. Germline V lookup: CDR1 LGHNA, CDR2 YSLEER. CDR3 length: 15 residues. The CDR3 loop reads CASSQDLQGHYEQYF. The CDR3 DNA follows: TGCGCCAGCAGCCAAGATCTGCAGGGACACTACGAGCAGTACTTC.

V usage is TRBV30 and J usage is TRBJ2-5; D is possibly TRBD2 (6 bases). Trimming pared 5 bases from V and 2 bases from J, leaving 12 bases between. The CDR3 spans 13 residues. Germline CDR1 is GTSNPN and CDR2 is SVGIG (reference sequence). The CDR3 reads CAWALGRQETQYF. Here the CDR3 DNA reads TGTGCCTGGGCTTTAGGGAGGCAAGAGACCCAGTACTTC. Filled out from reference TRBV30 and TRBJ2-5, the complete variable domain reads SQTIHQWPATLVQPVGSPLSLECTVEGTSNPNLYWYRQAAGRGLQLLFYSVGIGQISSEVPQNLSASRPQDRQFILSSKKLLLSDSGFYLCAWALGRQETQYFGPGTRLLVL.

This chain links TRBV28 with TRBJ2-7, with D perhaps matching TRBD2 (6 bases). The CDR3 loop spans 16 amino acids. The ends were cut back, 3 bases at V and 0 bases at J, with 15 bases in the middle. The germline gives CDR1 MDHEN, CDR2 SYDVKM. DNA for the CDR3: TGTGCCAGCAGTTTTGGGACTCGCAGGGACTCCTACGAGCAGTACTTC. Protein sequence: CASSFGTRRDSYEQYF. The variable domain in full, with the rest retrieved from reference TRBV28 and TRBJ2-7, is DVKVTQSSRYLVKRTGEKVFLECVQDMDHENMFWYRQDPGLGLRLIYFSYDVKMKEKGDIPEGYSVSREKKERFSLILESASTNQTSMYLCASSFGTRRDSYEQYFGPGTRLTVT.

The chain is built from TRBV6-2 or TRBV6-3 and TRBJ2-7; the D is unclear. V was cut by 0 bases and J by 6 bases, with 6 bases left in between. The length of the CDR3 is 12 residues. The germline V gene has CDR1 MNHEY and CDR2 SVGEGT. The CDR3 spells CASSYSLLEQYF. CDR3 coding DNA: TGTGCCAGCAGTTACTCCCTACTCGAGCAGTACTTC.

This chain uses TRBV5-1 with TRBJ2-3, with D tentatively TRBD1 or TRBD2 (5 bases each). CDR3 length equals 18 residues. The V end lost 8 bases, the J end lost 2 bases, and 27 bases lay between the germline ends. Looked up from germline, CDR1 is SGHRS and CDR2 is YFSETQ. The CDR3 protein is CASQITNWDPPNTDTQYF. The CDR3, as DNA: TGCGCCAGTCAAATAACGAATTGGGACCCCCCGAACACAGATACGCAGTATTTT. The whole variable domain, filled in from reference TRBV5-1 and TRBJ2-3, reads KAGVTQTPRYLIKTRGQQVTLSCSPISGHRSVSWYQQTPGQGLQFLFEYFSETQRNKGNFPGRFSGRQFSNSRSEMNVSTLELGDSALYLCASQITNWDPPNTDTQYFGPGTRLTVL.

CDR3 bases: TGCGCCAGCAGCTTGGTGGGGCCCTACGAGCAGTACTTC. It specifies CASSLVGPYEQYF. This chain links TRBV5-1 with TRBJ2-7; a possible D gene is TRBD1 (5 bases). Trimming shortened V by 0 bases and J by 2 bases, and 6 bases separated the two germline ends. The CDR3 sequence is 13 residues long. CDR1 and CDR2 (germline): SGHRS, YFSETQ. Full variable domain (outside the CDR3, taken from reference TRBV5-1 and TRBJ2-7): KAGVTQTPRYLIKTRGQQVTLSCSPISGHRSVSWYQQTPGQGLQFLFEYFSETQRNKGNFPGRFSGRQFSNSRSEMNVSTLELGDSALYLCASSLVGPYEQYFGPGTRLTVT.

The chain is built from TRBV7-7 and TRBJ2-2; 7 nucleotides agree with TRBD2. The trim removed 0 bases at V and 3 bases at J, leaving 10 bases unmatched. The germline gives CDR1 SSHAT, CDR2 FNYEAQ (reference sequence). This CDR3 has 18 amino acids. The chain's CDR3 is CASSLAAMGGTYTGELFF. CDR3 sequence (DNA): TGTGCCAGCAGCTTAGCTGCAATGGGGGGGACGTACACCGGGGAGCTGTTTTTT.

A single count supports this clone. This chain links TRBV28 with TRBJ1-3; TRBD1 agrees at 7 bases. This CDR3 region has 16 residues. In germline, CDR1 is MDHEN, CDR2 SYDVKM. The J segment lost 4 bases and the V segment lost 5 bases, leaving 11 bases of the junction unmatched. Here the CDR3 reads CASSTYRQGTGNTIYF. The DNA for the CDR3 is TGTGCCAGCAGTACCTATCGACAGGGTACGGGAAACACCATATATTTT.

V gene TRBV5-3 combines with J gene TRBJ2-5, with unresolved D. TRBV5-3 is sorted into the ORF group, with uncertain function. V gave up 5 bases and J gave up 5 bases, with 13 bases separating them. The CDR3 spans 13 residues. As DNA, the CDR3 is TGTGCCAGAAGGGGTAGGAGCTTTGAGACCCAGTACTTC. As protein: CARRGRSFETQYF.

This chain joins TRBV6-2 or TRBV6-3 and TRBJ1-5, with 10 nucleotides matching TRBD1. The CDR3 runs 16 residues. CDR1 is MNHEY, CDR2 SVGEGT, per germline. After removal of 5 bases from V and 6 bases from J, the junction contained 10 bases not matched to a gene. The CDR3 region has the DNA TGTGCCAGCAGTCGCCCCGGGACAGGGGTTCGTCAGCCCCAGCATTTT. It codes for CASSRPGTGVRQPQHF.

This chain links TRBV6-2 or TRBV6-3 with TRBJ2-2; 12 bases fit TRBD2. There are 19 residues in the CDR3. CDR1 is MNHEY and CDR2 is SVGEGT in the germline V gene. Unmatched junction bases numbered 10, after V lost 2 bases and J lost 3 bases. CDR3 amino acids: CASSYLLASGRVYTGELFF. CDR3 sequence (DNA): TGTGCCAGCAGTTACCTGTTGGCTAGCGGGAGGGTTTACACCGGGGAGCTGTTTTTT.

This chain links TRBV5-1 with TRBJ1-5; D gene ambiguous. The germline CDR1 and CDR2 sequences are SGHRS and YFSETQ. Trimming stripped 0 bases from V and 5 bases from J, with 6 bases between. The CDR3 covers 13 residues. CDR3 sequence reads: CASSLVPDQPQHF. For the CDR3, the DNA is TGCGCCAGCAGCTTGGTCCCGGATCAGCCCCAGCATTTT. The full variable domain, with the rest looked up from reference TRBV5-1 and TRBJ1-5, is KAGVTQTPRYLIKTRGQQVTLSCSPISGHRSVSWYQQTPGQGLQFLFEYFSETQRNKGNFPGRFSGRQFSNSRSEMNVSTLELGDSALYLCASSLVPDQPQHFGDGTRLSIL.

The V and J genes are TRBV28 and TRBJ1-2, with no clear D. The CDR3 consists of 14 residues. The germline CDR1 and CDR2 sequences are MDHEN and SYDVKM. V lost 5 bases and J 4 bases, leaving 14 bases between the germline ends. Here the CDR3 DNA reads TGTGCCAGCAGTCCCCTCTCCTTGGCCTATGGCTACACCTTC. Residues: CASSPLSLAYGYTF.

The rearrangement joins TRBV19 to TRBJ2-1, with TRBD2 identical over 9 bases. Germline CDR1 LNHDA, CDR2 SQIVND (reference sequence). The CDR3 runs 14 residues. With V trimmed by 7 bases and J by 6 bases, 7 bases remained unmatched. CDR3 residues: CASNPSGASNEQFF. CDR3 nucleotides: TGTGCCAGTAATCCTAGCGGGGCCTCCAATGAGCAGTTCTTC.

V usage is TRBV6-4 and J usage is TRBJ2-2; maybe TRBD2 (6 bases). Germline assignment: CDR1 MRHNA and CDR2 SNTAGT. V was pared by 5 bases and J by 5 bases, with 18 bases between. CDR3 size: 16 residues. The CDR3 protein is CASSRSPGVTTGELFF. The CDR3 region has the DNA TGTGCCAGCAGTCGATCACCGGGGGTAACAACCGGGGAGCTGTTTTTT.

The V call is TRBV5-4, the J call TRBJ2-5; D is unresolved. The CDR3 runs to 15 residues. CDR1 is SGHNT and CDR2 is YYREEE in the germline V gene (reference sequence). The ends were cut back, 8 bases at V and 5 bases at J, with 22 bases in the middle. The CDR3 loop is CASGKDTSPGETQYF. In DNA form, the CDR3 reads TGTGCCAGTGGGAAAGACACATCCCCCGGGGAGACCCAGTACTTC.